This is a list of T cell receptor beta chains from one sample in a study of cytomegalovirus exposure and HLA in healthy donors. Clones were read by immunoSEQ multiplex PCR, and TCRdb kept only the in-frame ones, dropping some. This repertoire comprises about 210,000 clones; its ten largest clones make up over 0.75%. Input material: PBMCs. These receptors all stem from a woman in her 30s in good health and CMV-seropositive. The CDR3 runs from the conserved cysteine through the conserved F or W. The order of the fields is J gene, V gene, D gene, CDR3 length, CDR3 protein, CDR3 DNA. D genes are given only for firm matches.

j_gene: TRBJ2-3; v_gene: TRBV6-4; d_gene: TRBD2; len: 15; CDR3aa: CASSSIAGGLDTQYF; CDR3nt: TGTGCCAGCAGTTCTATAGCGGGAGGGCTAGATACGCAGTATTTT
j_gene: TRBJ1-2; v_gene: TRBV18; d_gene: NA; len: 14; CDR3aa: CASSPGADPYGYTF; CDR3nt: TGTGCCAGCTCACCGGGGGCTGACCCATATGGCTACACCTTC
j_gene: TRBJ1-3; v_gene: TRBV5-1; d_gene: NA; len: 15; CDR3aa: CASSLLGVSGNTIYF; CDR3nt: TGCGCCAGCAGCTTGTTAGGGGTCTCTGGAAACACCATATATTTT
j_gene: TRBJ1-1; v_gene: TRBV7-9; d_gene: TRBD1; len: 15; CDR3aa: CASSLGQGGDTEAFF; CDR3nt: TGTGCCAGCAGCTTGGGACAGGGTGGGGACACTGAAGCTTTCTTT
j_gene: TRBJ2-7; v_gene: TRBV28; d_gene: NA; len: 16; CDR3aa: CASRYQVGGLVYEQYF; CDR3nt: TGTGCCAGCAGGTATCAGGTCGGGGGATTAGTCTACGAGCAGTACTTC
j_gene: TRBJ2-5; v_gene: TRBV15; d_gene: NA; len: 16; CDR3aa: CATSREGGPPQETQYF; CDR3nt: TGTGCCACCAGCAGAGAAGGGGGACCACCCCAAGAGACCCAGTACTTC
j_gene: TRBJ2-1; v_gene: TRBV11-2; d_gene: TRBD1; len: 12; CDR3aa: CASSLTGGEQFF; CDR3nt: TGTGCCAGCAGCTTAACAGGGGGGGAGCAGTTCTTC
j_gene: TRBJ1-1; v_gene: TRBV6-1; d_gene: TRBD1; len: 12; CDR3aa: CASRTGGTEAFF; CDR3nt: TGTGCCAGCAGGACAGGGGGGACTGAAGCTTTCTTT
j_gene: TRBJ1-5; v_gene: TRBV28; d_gene: NA; len: 13; CDR3aa: CASSLQGDQPQHF; CDR3nt: TGTGCCAGCAGTTTACAGGGCGATCAGCCCCAGCATTTT
j_gene: TRBJ1-1; v_gene: TRBV5-6; d_gene: NA; len: 13; CDR3aa: CATLGGEETEAFF; CDR3nt: TGTGCCACCCTAGGGGGGGAAGAAACTGAAGCTTTCTTT
j_gene: TRBJ2-3; v_gene: TRBV13; d_gene: TRBD1; len: 14; CDR3aa: CASTRQGSTDTQYF; CDR3nt: TGTGCCAGCACTCGACAGGGGAGCACAGATACGCAGTATTTT
j_gene: TRBJ1-6; v_gene: TRBV7-9; d_gene: NA; len: 17; CDR3aa: CASSRGGGATYNSPLHF; CDR3nt: TGTGCCAGCAGCCGTGGGGGGGGCGCCACCTATAATTCACCCCTCCACTTT
j_gene: TRBJ2-1; v_gene: TRBV27; d_gene: TRBD2; len: 15; CDR3aa: CATFPGLGSYNEQFF; CDR3nt: TGTGCCACCTTCCCGGGACTAGGGTCCTACAATGAGCAGTTCTTC
j_gene: TRBJ2-2; v_gene: TRBV28; d_gene: TRBD2; len: 17; CDR3aa: CASKGNLAGVYTGELFF; CDR3nt: TGTGCCAGCAAGGGGAATCTAGCGGGAGTGTACACCGGGGAGCTGTTTTTT
j_gene: TRBJ1-2; v_gene: TRBV7-8; d_gene: NA; len: 13; CDR3aa: CASSPQGNYGYTF; CDR3nt: TGTGCCAGCAGTCCACAGGGAAACTATGGCTACACCTTC
j_gene: TRBJ2-5; v_gene: TRBV11-2; d_gene: NA; len: 17; CDR3aa: CASSLDFSGLPLQTQYF; CDR3nt: TGTGCCAGCAGCTTAGATTTCAGCGGACTGCCATTACAGACCCAGTACTTC
j_gene: TRBJ1-2; v_gene: TRBV30; d_gene: NA; len: 14; CDR3aa: CAWNKLARRGGYTF; CDR3nt: TGTGCCTGGAACAAACTAGCGCGCAGGGGTGGCTACACCTTC
j_gene: TRBJ2-1; v_gene: TRBV9; d_gene: NA; len: 18; CDR3aa: CASREKEGAGVLLPLQFF; CDR3nt: TGTGCCAGCAGGGAAAAAGAAGGGGCCGGCGTGCTCCTGCCCCTGCAGTTCTTC
j_gene: TRBJ2-5; v_gene: TRBV28; d_gene: NA; len: 13; CDR3aa: CASSLTRAKTQYF; CDR3nt: TGTGCCAGCAGTTTGACCAGGGCAAAGACCCAGTACTTC
j_gene: TRBJ2-1; v_gene: TRBV18; d_gene: NA; len: 15; CDR3aa: CASSPSTGLQGEQFF; CDR3nt: TGTGCCAGCTCACCAAGCACGGGACTTCAGGGTGAGCAGTTCTTC
j_gene: TRBJ2-3; v_gene: TRBV6-5; d_gene: TRBD2; len: 16; CDR3aa: CASSYSGPSGSDTQYF; CDR3nt: TGTGCCAGCAGTTACTCGGGGCCTAGCGGGTCGGATACGCAGTATTTT
j_gene: TRBJ1-5; v_gene: TRBV23-1; d_gene: NA; len: 14; CDR3aa: CASSTGSGNQPQHF; CDR3nt: TGCGCCAGCAGTACAGGTTCGGGCAATCAGCCCCAGCATTTT
j_gene: TRBJ1-1; v_gene: TRBV2; d_gene: NA; len: 13; CDR3aa: CASSGIGGTEAFF; CDR3nt: TGTGCCAGCAGTGGGATTGGAGGCACTGAAGCTTTCTTT
j_gene: TRBJ2-5; v_gene: TRBV19; d_gene: NA; len: 13; CDR3aa: CASRGLAQETQYF; CDR3nt: TGTGCCAGTAGGGGCTTGGCCCAAGAGACCCAGTACTTC
j_gene: TRBJ2-3; v_gene: TRBV4-3; d_gene: NA; len: 15; CDR3aa: CASSQRSRTGGTQYF; CDR3nt: TGCGCCAGCAGCCAACGCTCGCGGACTGGCGGTACGCAGTATTTT
j_gene: TRBJ2-3; v_gene: TRBV6-6; d_gene: TRBD2; len: 15; CDR3aa: CASELAGVSTDTQYF; CDR3nt: TGTGCCAGCGAGCTAGCGGGAGTTAGCACAGATACGCAGTATTTT
j_gene: TRBJ1-2; v_gene: TRBV5-1; d_gene: TRBD1; len: 15; CDR3aa: CASNTQDRAFYGYTF; CDR3nt: TGCGCCAGCAATACTCAGGACAGGGCCTTCTATGGCTACACCTTC
j_gene: TRBJ2-5; v_gene: TRBV9; d_gene: NA; len: 13; CDR3aa: CASSASVEETQYF; CDR3nt: TGTGCCAGCAGCGCCAGCGTCGAAGAGACCCAGTACTTC
j_gene: TRBJ2-1; v_gene: TRBV5-1; d_gene: TRBD2; len: 17; CDR3aa: CASSLPGLAGGFNEQFF; CDR3nt: TGCGCCAGCAGCTTGCCCGGACTAGCGGGGGGGTTCAATGAGCAGTTCTTC
j_gene: TRBJ2-3; v_gene: TRBV6-5; d_gene: TRBD1; len: 16; CDR3aa: CASSYLGQGATDTQYF; CDR3nt: TGTGCCAGCAGTTACCTAGGACAGGGGGCAACAGATACGCAGTATTTT
j_gene: TRBJ1-3; v_gene: TRBV25-1; d_gene: NA; len: 15; CDR3aa: CASSEPGISGNTIYF; CDR3nt: TGTGCCAGCAGTGAACCAGGTATCTCTGGAAACACCATATATTTT
j_gene: TRBJ1-2; v_gene: TRBV30; d_gene: TRBD1; len: 13; CDR3aa: CAWSVSQGGGYTF; CDR3nt: TGTGCCTGGAGTGTATCACAGGGGGGGGGCTACACCTTC
j_gene: TRBJ1-5; v_gene: TRBV19; d_gene: NA; len: 19; CDR3aa: CASNPGRGNTLDSNQPQHF; CDR3nt: TGTGCCAGTAACCCCGGCAGGGGCAACACACTTGATAGCAATCAGCCCCAGCATTTT
j_gene: TRBJ2-7; v_gene: TRBV18; d_gene: NA; len: 13; CDR3aa: CASSPPAGYEQYF; CDR3nt: TGTGCCAGCTCACCACCGGCGGGCTACGAGCAGTACTTC
j_gene: TRBJ2-3; v_gene: TRBV9; d_gene: NA; len: 18; CDR3aa: CASSVVGAPSFSTDTQYF; CDR3nt: TGTGCCAGCAGCGTAGTGGGGGCCCCATCTTTTAGCACAGATACGCAGTATTTT
j_gene: TRBJ1-2; v_gene: TRBV5-1; d_gene: NA; len: 12; CDR3aa: CASRERGERYTF; CDR3nt: TGCGCCAGCAGGGAACGCGGGGAACGCTACACCTTC
j_gene: TRBJ2-1; v_gene: TRBV29-1; d_gene: TRBD2; len: 14; CDR3aa: CSVEQRLAGNEQFF; CDR3nt: TGCAGCGTCGAACAGAGACTAGCGGGCAATGAGCAGTTCTTC
j_gene: TRBJ2-7; v_gene: TRBV4-1; d_gene: NA; len: 16; CDR3aa: CASSQPPGLKPREQYF; CDR3nt: TGCGCCAGCAGCCAGCCACCGGGACTTAAGCCGCGCGAGCAGTACTTC
j_gene: TRBJ2-3; v_gene: TRBV15; d_gene: NA; len: 16; CDR3aa: CATSRDGGFGGDTQYF; CDR3nt: TGTGCCACCAGCAGAGATGGAGGGTTTGGTGGGGATACGCAGTATTTT
j_gene: TRBJ1-6; v_gene: TRBV30; d_gene: TRBD1; len: 13; CDR3aa: CAWAGTGNSPLHF; CDR3nt: TGTGCCTGGGCCGGGACAGGAAATTCACCCCTCCACTTT
j_gene: TRBJ2-7; v_gene: TRBV11-2; d_gene: NA; len: 14; CDR3aa: CASSLTASSYEQYF; CDR3nt: TGTGCCAGCAGCTTAACAGCAAGCTCCTACGAGCAGTACTTC
j_gene: TRBJ2-3; v_gene: TRBV7-9; d_gene: TRBD2; len: 17; CDR3aa: CASSPAVVQRDTDTQYF; CDR3nt: TGTGCCAGCAGCCCCGCGGTTGTCCAGCGGGACACAGATACGCAGTATTTT
j_gene: TRBJ2-7; v_gene: TRBV5-1; d_gene: TRBD1; len: 19; CDR3aa: CASSSLQDRAARSPYEQYF; CDR3nt: TGCGCCAGCAGCTCCCTTCAAGACAGGGCCGCCCGGTCTCCTTACGAGCAGTACTTC
j_gene: TRBJ1-3; v_gene: TRBV6-5; d_gene: NA; len: 13; CDR3aa: CASRTGSGNTIYF; CDR3nt: TGTGCCAGCAGGACAGGCTCTGGAAACACCATATATTTT